The 14 T cell receptor beta chains given below trace back to one sample, sequenced in a study of post-analysis software for immune sequencing data. These TCRs are of unknown antigen specificity. Unique molecular identifiers tagged the TCR beta cDNA libraries. TCRdb called the PCR reads again in MiXCR, with one record for every CDR3 protein. This sample yields about 770,000 distinct CDR3 sequences, of which 46% are seen a single time; around 4.7% belongs to the top ten. The study, taken as a whole, reports: In patients, about 5 TRBV segments were more frequent than in controls, with TRBV5-6, TRBV5-1 and TRBV20-1 among them.

The sequencing sample was made of blood. These receptors were taken from a girl under 18 with multiple sclerosis.

In its sample, this clonotype was seen a few times. The rearrangement joins TRBV27 to TRBJ2-1, with D possibly TRBD2 on 6 matching bases. The CDR3 length is 13 residues. Trimming took 6 bases from V and 8 from J, leaving 14 bases between them. Germline values: CDR1 MNHEY, CDR2 SMNVEV (reference sequence). As DNA, the CDR3 is TGTGCCAGCAGCTCGAGCTTAGCGGATGAGCAGTTCTTC. Its protein is CASSSSLADEQFF.

This rearrangement joins TRBV5-5 to TRBJ1-5; possibly TRBD1 for D (5 bases). CDR3 length: 15 residues. V was trimmed by 0 bases and J by 3 bases, leaving 10 bases between them. CDR1 and CDR2 from the germline V gene are SGHKS and YYEKEE (reference sequence). In DNA form, the CDR3 reads TGTGCCAGCAGCTTGGCAGGGAGGGTCAATCAGCCCCAGCATTTT. Translated, it gives CASSLAGRVNQPQHF.

The rearrangement links TRBV5-5 to TRBJ2-3, with D unclear. CDR1 and CDR2 (germline): SGHKS, YYEKEE (reference sequence). The V gene lost 5 bases and the J gene lost 4 bases, with 20 bases spanning the gap. The CDR3 loop spans 16 amino acids. The DNA of the CDR3 is TGTGCCAGCAGAAACGGTGGGCCGCGCGGTGCAGATACGCAGTATTTT. This gives the protein CASRNGGPRGADTQYF.

In this sample, this clonotype turned up a few times. This chain connects TRBV7-3 to TRBJ2-4, with TRBD1 matching 7 bases. Looked up from germline, CDR1 is SGHTA and CDR2 is FQGTGA. CDR3 length: 13 residues. V lost 5 bases to trimming and J lost 15 bases; unmatched junction nucleotides: 13. Written as DNA, the CDR3 is TGTGCCAGCAGCCCAACACCCGGGACAGTTCCGTACTTC. Residues: CASSPTPGTVPYF.

The CDR3 DNA sequence: TGTGCCAGCAGCTTTTATGGGTATGGCTACACCTTC. This sequence encodes CASSFYGYGYTF. The V and J genes are TRBV13 and TRBJ1-2; the D is unclear. Germline assignment: CDR1 PRHDT and CDR2 FYEKMQ (reference sequence). The CDR3 contains 12 residues. The germline V and J ends were trimmed by 3 bases and 5 bases, with 7 bases remaining between them.

The gene calls are TRBV9 and TRBJ1-2, with TRBD1 as a possible D gene (5 bases). CDR1 and CDR2 from the germline V gene are SGDLS and YYNGEE. Trimming took 6 bases from V and 7 from J, leaving 22 bases between them. This CDR3 comprises 15 residues. The CDR3, as DNA: TGTGCCAGCACCCCCTTCATGGGGGTAAAGAGTGGCTACACCTTC. Translating gives CASTPFMGVKSGYTF.

J is TRBJ1-2 and V is TRBV7-9; a weak D match, TRBD1 (6 bases). Germline V gene data show CDR1 as SEHNR and CDR2 as FQNEAQ (reference sequence). The CDR3 length is 12 residues. In DNA, the CDR3 is TGTACCACCGACGGACAGCTTGGGGGCTACACCTTC. Translating it yields CTTDGQLGGYTF.

CDR3 sequence reads: CATSTSGSSYNEQFF. The DNA for the CDR3 is TGTGCCACCAGCACCAGCGGGAGCTCCTACAATGAGCAGTTCTTC. The chain couples TRBV15 to TRBJ2-1; 8 bases map to TRBD2. The germline CDR1 and CDR2 sequences are LNHNV and YYDKDF (reference sequence). J lost 0 bases, V lost 4 bases, and 2 bases had no gene match. The CDR3 is made up of 15 amino acids. The full variable domain, in which reference TRBV15 and TRBJ2-1 provide the parts outside the CDR3, is DAMVIQNPRYQVTQFGKPVTLSCSQTLNHNVMYWYQQKSSQAPKLLFHYYDKDFNNEADTPDNFQSRRPNTSFCFLDIRSPGLGDTAMYLCATSTSGSSYNEQFFGPGTRLTVL.

CDR3 bases: TGTGCCACCAGCCCGGACCTAGGCACAGATACGCAGTATTTT. Protein product: CATSPDLGTDTQYF. This chain connects TRBV15 to TRBJ2-3, with D uncertain. CDR3 length: 14 residues. Germline lookup yields CDR1 LNHNV and CDR2 YYDKDF (reference sequence). Trimming took 5 bases from V and 1 from J, leaving 10 bases between them.

The chain carries TRBV27 and TRBJ2-1; a weak D match, TRBD2 (5 bases). Trimming stripped 1 base from V and 9 bases from J, with 10 bases between. The CDR3 has 13 residues. CDR1 and CDR2 from the germline V gene are MNHEY and SMNVEV (reference sequence). The CDR3 reads CASSLFPAGEQFF. As DNA, the CDR3 is TGTGCCAGCAGTTTATTTCCCGCGGGTGAGCAGTTCTTC.

This chain uses TRBV28 with TRBJ2-7, with a weak D call TRBD2 (5 bases). This CDR3 has 14 amino acids. V was shortened by 10 bases and J by 4 bases, with 20 bases between the two germline ends. Germline assignment: CDR1 MDHEN and CDR2 SYDVKM. CDR3 in amino acids: CATSFEGKVYEQYF. In DNA form, the CDR3 reads TGTGCCACCTCCTTTGAGGGAAAGGTATACGAGCAGTACTTC.

The chain joins TRBV7-9 to TRBJ2-7; D gene unclear. Germline V gene sequence: CDR1 SEHNR, CDR2 FQNEAQ (reference sequence). V dropped 5 bases and J dropped 5 bases, with 22 bases sitting between them. The CDR3 covers 16 residues. The CDR3 is CASSPKATSPQDEQYF. The CDR3 coding sequence is TGTGCCAGCAGCCCCAAGGCGACATCCCCCCAAGACGAGCAGTACTTC.

This rearrangement joins TRBV4-3 to TRBJ1-4; a weak D match, TRBD1 (6 bases). V was cut by 1 base and J by 16 bases, with 16 bases left in between. The germline V gene encodes CDR1 LGHNA and CDR2 YSLEER. This CDR3 region has 13 residues. The CDR3 loop is CASSQGAWGDKFF. The CDR3 DNA reads TGCGCCAGCAGCCAAGGGGCCTGGGGGGACAAGTTTTTT.

The chain couples TRBV7-6 to TRBJ2-1; D might be TRBD2 (6 bases). From germline, CDR1 is SGHVS and CDR2 FNYEAQ. This CDR3 comprises 16 residues. Between the trimmed V and J ends, which lost 2 bases and 1 base, there was a span of 12 bases. CDR3: CASSLFLSGSYNEQFF. CDR3 nucleotides: TGTGCCAGCAGCTTATTCCTTAGCGGATCCTACAATGAGCAGTTCTTC.